This paragraph covers one T cell receptor beta chain sequence. Its antigen specificity is not known. No much larger clonotype is one base removed from it; base qualities were not supplied. The germline V gene (reference sequence) yields MNHEY for CDR1 and SMNVEV for CDR2. Counted from cysteine to phenylalanine, this CDR3 has 15 amino acids. Only the CDR3 part of the read is kept: 45 bases, read in frame from the first base. Deletion took 0 bases off V and 10 bases off J, with a span of 13 bases between the germline ends. Library creation used the immunoSEQ multiplex PCR assay. This immuneACCESS table, as held by TCRdb, lists in-frame sequences with V and J called but not all clones. Of the missing ones, under half trace to an unresolved V gene in checked studies; the others have no known cause. This sample gives roughly 27,000 clones in total; 86% of them show up just once. 0.95% to 1.3% of the sample comes from the top ten.

The sample comes from a study of T cells in narcolepsy (dated by TCRdb to the late 2010s). For the wider study: Patients with narcolepsy type 1 or type 2 (NT1, NT2) were enrolled in the study together with healthy control donors. To look for autoreactive T cells in narcolepsy patients that target self-antigens of hypocretin neurons (hypocretin, TRIB2), the study used TCR Vbeta sequencing to follow clonotypes in blood and CSF.

Beyond this particular receptor, the publication reports: No sequences matching autoreactive T cell clones were present in some of the blood memory CD4+ repertoires from patients and controls. Patients and controls had comparable numbers of sequenced blood memory CD4+ clonotypes, averaging about 40,000 and 33,000, respectively. According to the report, autoreactive clonotypes were detected serially in the blood of the same patients and of different patients, but not in healthy controls. Plots comparing CSF and blood CD4+ T cell clonotypes from the same patient highlighted HCRT-specific and TRIB2-specific autoreactive clonotypes.

For TCR Vbeta sequencing, memory CD4+ T cells were sorted ex vivo from the peripheral blood of both healthy controls and narcolepsy patients. This receptor chain uses TRBV27 and TRBJ1-6, and perhaps TRBD1 as D gene, on 6 matching bases. Specimen: CD45RA- memory CD4+ T cells from PBMCs. The meaning of the sample's cell subset or site label: memory T cells sorted ex vivo from peripheral blood. The clonotype was recovered from a human donor with narcolepsy. Here is the DNA: TGTGCCAGCAGTTTATCTCCGGGGGCTTTCTCACCCCTCCACTTT. It codes for CASSLSPGAFSPLHF.